These 25 T cell receptor beta chains came from one sample sequenced in a study of a mutant IDH1 vaccine in newly diagnosed glioma. Measured with immunoSEQ multiplex PCR; TCRdb has only the in-frame clones, and not every one. The table has about 94,000 clones, 85% to 90% seen once; the top ten hold around 0.77%. Time point given: week 47, end of study. One vaccine dose held 300 ug of mutant IDH1 20-mer peptide and came with topical imiquimod. Their target antigens are unknown. Sequenced here: PBMCs, sampled from a glioma patient whose treatment included an IDH1 peptide vaccine. The receptor source for this set is a woman in her forties or fifties with glioma.

The chain uses TRBV19 and TRBJ2-7; 8 bases map to TRBD2. V trimming: 2 bases; J trimming: 0 bases; junction bases outside the gene matches: 15. CDR1 is LNHDA, CDR2 SQIVND, per germline (reference sequence). The CDR3 consists of 19 residues. The CDR3 DNA sequence: TGTGCCAGTAGTATAAAGGTCCGGGGGGGGACGGACAGCTCCTACGAGCAGTACTTC. Translating gives CASSIKVRGGTDSSYEQYF.

The rearrangement links TRBV27 to TRBJ2-1, with D perhaps matching TRBD2 (6 bases). CDR3 length: 14 residues. V was shortened by 5 bases and J by 4 bases, with 12 bases between the two germline ends. Germline CDR1 is MNHEY and CDR2 is SMNVEV (reference sequence). This chain's CDR3 is CASSREKGYNEQFF. In DNA form, the CDR3 reads TGTGCCAGCAGTCGGGAGAAGGGTTACAATGAGCAGTTCTTC.

This clone was counted between two and nine times. The chain joins TRBV9 to TRBJ1-1; D possibly corresponds to TRBD1 (5 bases). V was pared by 2 bases and J by 7 bases, with 12 bases between. The CDR3 is made up of 13 amino acids. Germline lookup yields CDR1 SGDLS and CDR2 YYNGEE. The CDR3 protein is CASSVRGFGEAFF. CDR3 nucleotides: TGTGCCAGCAGCGTCCGGGGCTTCGGTGAAGCTTTCTTT.

This rearrangement joins TRBV19 to TRBJ2-7, with D maybe TRBD1 (6 bases). Germline V CDR1 and CDR2: LNHDA, SQIVND (reference sequence). Deletions cut 6 bases from V and 5 bases from J, with 14 bases between. The CDR3 extends over 13 amino acids. The CDR3 is CASSYRVGDEQYF. The CDR3 DNA follows: TGTGCCAGTAGCTACAGGGTTGGAGACGAGCAGTACTTC.

The chain links TRBV5-5 to TRBJ2-7; 12 bases map to TRBD2. CDR3 size: 18 residues. Germline CDR1 SGHKS, CDR2 YYEKEE (reference sequence). After removal of 4 bases from V and 4 bases from J, the junction contained 15 bases not matched to a gene. The CDR3 nucleotides are TGTGCCAGCAGCCCCCTCATGGTAGGACTAGCGGGGAGGTACGAGCAGTACTTC. Translating it yields CASSPLMVGLAGRYEQYF. Using reference TRBV5-5 and TRBJ2-7 for the parts outside the CDR3, the full variable domain is DAGVTQSPTHLIKTRGQQVTLRCSPISGHKSVSWYQQVLGQGPQFIFQYYEKEERGRGNFPDRFSARQFPNYSSELNVNALLLGDSALYLCASSPLMVGLAGRYEQYFGPGTRLTVT.

This chain connects TRBV18 to TRBJ1-5; D possibly corresponds to TRBD1 (6 bases). This CDR3 comprises 14 residues. Germline V CDR1 and CDR2: KGHSH, LQKENI. The V end lost 6 bases, the J end lost 3 bases, and 12 bases lay between the germline ends. In nucleotides, the CDR3 is TGTGCCAGCTCGGGGGACATTCCCAATCAGCCCCAGCATTTT. Translating gives CASSGDIPNQPQHF.

This rearrangement joins TRBV7-2 to TRBJ2-4; D gene uncertain. In germline, CDR1 is SGHTA, CDR2 FQGNSA. With 2 bases removed from V and 1 base from J, the gap between germline ends came to 12 bases. The CDR3 has 16 amino acids. CDR3 amino acids: CASSLKRAVAKNIQYF. CDR3 nucleotide sequence: TGTGCCAGCAGCTTAAAAAGGGCTGTGGCCAAAAACATTCAGTACTTC. The full variable domain, its missing parts supplied by reference TRBV7-2 and TRBJ2-4, is GAGVSQSPSNKVTEKGKDVELRCDPISGHTALYWYRQSLGQGLEFLIYFQGNSAPDKSGLPSDRFSAERTGGSVSTLTIQRTQQEDSAVYLCASSLKRAVAKNIQYFGAGTRLSVL.

The chain uses TRBV11-2 and TRBJ2-1, with TRBD1 as a possible D gene (5 bases). The CDR3 is 16 amino acids. Germline V gives CDR1 SGHAT, CDR2 FQNNGV. Trimming left V 1 base short and J 8 bases short, with 18 bases between. The CDR3 DNA follows: TGTGCCAGCAGCTTAGTGGCAGGGTCCCCTACATATGAGCAGTTCTTC. It specifies CASSLVAGSPTYEQFF.

This rearrangement joins TRBV5-1 to TRBJ2-2; TRBD2 matches at 7 bases. The ends lost 0 bases at V and 1 base at J; junction bases unmatched: 9. CDR1 and CDR2 (germline): SGHRS, YFSETQ. The CDR3 consists of 18 residues. CDR3: CASSLGSGTSWNTGELFF. The CDR3 region has the DNA TGCGCCAGCAGCTTGGGGAGCGGGACGAGCTGGAACACCGGGGAGCTGTTTTTT.

The V gene is TRBV5-6, the J gene TRBJ1-1; unclear D gene. The V gene's germline CDR1 is SGHDT and CDR2 YYEEEE. The V end lost 3 bases, the J end lost 3 bases, and 15 bases lay between the germline ends. The CDR3 totals 15 residues. The CDR3 DNA reads TGTGCCAGCAGCTCAAAGGCACGCGGGGACACTGAAGCTTTCTTT. Translation gives CASSSKARGDTEAFF.

This clone was detected only a few times. The V gene is TRBV28, the J gene TRBJ2-6; D unclear. V lost 2 bases, J lost 0 bases, and 14 bases lay in between. Germline loops: CDR1 MDHEN, CDR2 SYDVKM. The CDR3 sequence is 18 residues long. DNA for the CDR3: TGTGCCAGCAGTTTAAGGGTATACGCCAGCTCTGGGGCCAACGTCCTGACTTTC. Its translation: CASSLRVYASSGANVLTF.

The chain couples TRBV5-5 to TRBJ1-2; D unresolved. The V gene lost 0 bases and the J gene lost 1 base, with 10 bases spanning the gap. Germline CDR1 SGHKS, CDR2 YYEKEE (reference sequence). This CDR3 contains 15 residues. This chain's CDR3 is CASSLASHSNYGYTF. Here the CDR3 DNA reads TGTGCCAGCAGCTTGGCCAGTCACAGTAACTATGGCTACACCTTC.

The chain employs TRBV11-2 and TRBJ2-5; 13 bases agree with TRBD2. The junction had 11 bases not matched to a gene; V was cut back by 5 bases and J by 5 bases. Germline CDR1 SGHAT, CDR2 FQNNGV. The length of the CDR3 is 17 residues. In DNA, the CDR3 is TGTGCCAGCAGCGCATGGTTAGGACTAGCGGGAGATGAGACCCAGTACTTC. Its translation: CASSAWLGLAGDETQYF.

The chain combines TRBV7-3 with TRBJ2-7; 7 nucleotides agree with TRBD2. The CDR3 loop spans 14 amino acids. Germline lookup yields CDR1 SGHTA and CDR2 FQGTGA. Trimming at V came to 3 bases and at J to 2 bases, leaving 4 bases not matched to a gene. CDR3 sequence reads: CASSLGGGAYEQYF. The CDR3 nucleotides are TGTGCCAGCAGCTTGGGCGGGGGAGCCTACGAGCAGTACTTC.

The chain is built from TRBV4-2 and TRBJ1-2; TRBD1 might be the D (6 bases). CDR1 LGHNA and CDR2 YNFKEQ come from the germline V gene. The CDR3 loop spans 15 amino acids. V gave up 3 bases and J gave up 5 bases, with 16 bases separating them. The CDR3 DNA follows: TGTGCCAGCAGCCACGAACAACAGGGAAGATATGGCTACACCTTC. This encodes CASSHEQQGRYGYTF.

This clone was seen only a few times. V usage is TRBV5-1 and J usage is TRBJ1-1; D ambiguous. The CDR3 extends over 14 amino acids. Germline assignment: CDR1 SGHRS and CDR2 YFSETQ. The germline V and J ends were trimmed by 4 bases and 1 base, with 11 bases remaining between them. The CDR3 protein is CASSPDGRNTEAFF. The CDR3 DNA follows: TGCGCCAGCAGCCCGGACGGGCGGAACACTGAAGCTTTCTTT.

This clone was counted only a few times. V usage is TRBV1 and J usage is TRBJ1-2. TRBV1 corresponds to a pseudogene. The CDR3 covers 17 residues. The DNA for the CDR3 is TGCACCAGCAGCCAAGATTGGTCGGCCTGGGAGTGGTATGGCTACACCTTC. This codes for CTSSQDWSAWEWYGYTF.

The sample holds one count of this clone. The DNA of the CDR3 is TGTGCCAGCAGTGATGGTCAGGGAAATTCACCCCTCCACTTT. This translates into CASSDGQGNSPLHF. The chain links TRBV6-1 to TRBJ1-6; D is possibly TRBD1 (5 bases). V shed 3 bases and J shed 7 bases, with 10 bases lying between them. Germline V gene data show CDR1 as MNHNS and CDR2 as SASEGT. This CDR3 is 14 amino acids long.

The CDR3 sequence: CASGDGYTF. CDR3 nucleotide sequence: TGTGCCAGCGGGGATGGCTACACCTTC. The chain recombines TRBV9 with TRBJ1-2; D uncertain. Trimming cost V 7 bases and J 6 bases, with 4 bases left between them. The CDR3 spans 9 residues. Germline-derived CDR1 and CDR2 are SGDLS and YYNGEE.

This clone was counted a single time. This sequence joins TRBV5-1 and TRBJ2-3; 8 nucleotides align to TRBD2. J gave up 5 bases and V 2 bases, and 4 bases lay outside the gene matches. Germline CDR1 and CDR2: SGHRS and YFSETQ. The CDR3 has 14 residues. The CDR3 DNA reads TGCGCCAGCAGCTTAATGACTAGCGAAGATACGCAGTATTTT. Translated, it gives CASSLMTSEDTQYF.

This chain connects TRBV5-1 to TRBJ1-1; D is uncertain. V lost 1 base to trimming and J lost 1 base, with 8 bases between them. There are 14 residues in the CDR3. CDR1 is SGHRS and CDR2 is YFSETQ in the germline V gene. CDR3 region: CASSLRPSNTEAFF. The CDR3 region has the DNA TGCGCCAGCAGCTTGAGGCCTTCGAACACTGAAGCTTTCTTT.

The chain carries TRBV27 and TRBJ1-1, with 9 bases fitting TRBD1. The ends lost 7 bases at V and 4 bases at J; junction bases unmatched: 4. The CDR3 totals 13 residues. CDR1 and CDR2 from the germline V gene are MNHEY and SMNVEV (reference sequence). The CDR3: CASKVTGGTEAFF. As DNA, the CDR3 is TGTGCCAGCAAGGTGACAGGGGGCACTGAAGCTTTCTTT.

In its sample, this clone was seen once. This sequence joins TRBV30 and TRBJ2-7; D remains ambiguous. The CDR3 is made up of 13 amino acids. Germline CDR1 and CDR2: GTSNPN and SVGIG (reference sequence). V lost 2 bases, J lost 2 bases, and 10 bases lay in between. Here the CDR3 DNA reads TGTGCCTGGAGTCTCGACCTCCCCTACGAGCAGTACTTC. Amino acid sequence: CAWSLDLPYEQYF.

This chain links TRBV19 with TRBJ1-1; 7 positions match TRBD1. CDR3 length: 14 residues. Trimming removed 4 bases from V and 0 bases from J; junction bases left unmatched: 2. Per the germline V gene, CDR1 is LNHDA and CDR2 is SQIVND (reference sequence). CDR3: CASSRDRLNTEAFF. DNA for the CDR3: TGTGCCAGTAGTAGGGACAGACTGAACACTGAAGCTTTCTTT.

V is TRBV6-1 and J is TRBJ1-5; no clear D gene. Germline V lookup: CDR1 MNHNS, CDR2 SASEGT. Trimming shortened V by 1 base and J by 7 bases, and 11 bases separated the two germline ends. The CDR3 totals 14 residues. Here the CDR3 DNA reads TGTGCCAGCAGTGAAGTGGCAGTCAAGCAGCCCCAGCATTTT. Translation gives CASSEVAVKQPQHF.